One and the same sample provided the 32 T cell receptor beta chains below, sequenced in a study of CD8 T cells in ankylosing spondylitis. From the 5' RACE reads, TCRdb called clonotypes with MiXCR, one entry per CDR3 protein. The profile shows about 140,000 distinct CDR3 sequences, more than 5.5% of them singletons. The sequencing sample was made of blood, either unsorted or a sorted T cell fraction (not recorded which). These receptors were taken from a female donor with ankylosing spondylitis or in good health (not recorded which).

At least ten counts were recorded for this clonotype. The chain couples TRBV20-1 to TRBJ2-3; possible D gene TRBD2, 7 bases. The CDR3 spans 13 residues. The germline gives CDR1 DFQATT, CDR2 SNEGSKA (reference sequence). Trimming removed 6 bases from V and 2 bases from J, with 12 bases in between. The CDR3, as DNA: TGCAGTGCCACCGGGGGGCTCACAGATACGCAGTATTTT. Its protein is CSATGGLTDTQYF.

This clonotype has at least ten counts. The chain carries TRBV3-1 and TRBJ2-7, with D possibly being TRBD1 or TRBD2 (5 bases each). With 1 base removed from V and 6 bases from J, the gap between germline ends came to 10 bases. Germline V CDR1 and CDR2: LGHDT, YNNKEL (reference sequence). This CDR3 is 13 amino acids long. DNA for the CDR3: TGTGCCAGCAGCCAAGTCCCAGGGACCGAGCAGTACTTC. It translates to CASSQVPGTEQYF.

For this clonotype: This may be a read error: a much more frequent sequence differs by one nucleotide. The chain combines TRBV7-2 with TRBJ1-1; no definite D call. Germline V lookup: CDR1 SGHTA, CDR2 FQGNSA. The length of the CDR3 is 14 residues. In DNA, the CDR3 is TGTGCCAGCAGCCGCGATGTGAGGAACACTAAAGCTTTCTTT. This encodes CASSRDVRNTKAFF.

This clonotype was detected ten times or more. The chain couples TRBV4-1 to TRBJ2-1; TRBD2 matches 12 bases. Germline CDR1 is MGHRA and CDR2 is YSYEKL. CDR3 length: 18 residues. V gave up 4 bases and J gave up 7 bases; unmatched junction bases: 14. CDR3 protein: CASSRSSSASGGVNEQFF. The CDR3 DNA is TGCGCCAGCAGCCGCTCGTCTTCGGCTAGCGGGGGGGTGAATGAGCAGTTCTTC.

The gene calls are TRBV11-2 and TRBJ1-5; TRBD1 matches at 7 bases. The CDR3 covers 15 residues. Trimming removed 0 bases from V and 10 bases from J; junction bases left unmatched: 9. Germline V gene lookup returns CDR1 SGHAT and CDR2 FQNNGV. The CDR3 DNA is TGTGCCAGCAGCTTAGATCTGGCAGGGGGGCACCCCCAGCATTTT. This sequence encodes CASSLDLAGGHPQHF.

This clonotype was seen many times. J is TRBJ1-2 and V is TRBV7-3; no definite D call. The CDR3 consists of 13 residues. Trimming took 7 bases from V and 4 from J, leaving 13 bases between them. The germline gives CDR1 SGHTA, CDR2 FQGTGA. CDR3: CASTIMVGYGYTF. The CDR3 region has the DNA TGTGCCAGCACCATAATGGTGGGCTATGGCTACACCTTC. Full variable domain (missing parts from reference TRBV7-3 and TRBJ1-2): GAGVSQTPSNKVTEKGKYVELRCDPISGHTALYWYRQSLGQGPEFLIYFQGTGAADDSGLPNDRFFAVRPEGSVSTLKIQRTERGDSAVYLCASTIMVGYGYTFGSGTRLTVV.

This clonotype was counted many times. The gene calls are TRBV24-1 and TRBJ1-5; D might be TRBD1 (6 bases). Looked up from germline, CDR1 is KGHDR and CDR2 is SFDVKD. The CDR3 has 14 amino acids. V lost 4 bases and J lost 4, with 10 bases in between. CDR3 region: CATSEPGTNQPQHF. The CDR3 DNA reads TGTGCCACCAGTGAGCCCGGGACAAATCAGCCCCAGCATTTT.

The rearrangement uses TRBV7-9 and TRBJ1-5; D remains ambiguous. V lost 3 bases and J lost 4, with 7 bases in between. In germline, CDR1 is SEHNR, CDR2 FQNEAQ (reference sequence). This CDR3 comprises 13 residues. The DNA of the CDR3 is TGTGCCAGCAGCTTTGGGGTAAATCAGCCCCAGCATTTT. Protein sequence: CASSFGVNQPQHF.

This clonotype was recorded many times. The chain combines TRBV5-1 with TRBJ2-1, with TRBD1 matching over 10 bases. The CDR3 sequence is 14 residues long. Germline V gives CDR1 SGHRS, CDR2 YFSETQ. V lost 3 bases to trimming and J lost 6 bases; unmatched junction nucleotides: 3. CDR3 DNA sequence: TGCGCCAGCAGCTCGGGGACAGGGGTCAATGAGCAGTTCTTC. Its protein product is CASSSGTGVNEQFF.

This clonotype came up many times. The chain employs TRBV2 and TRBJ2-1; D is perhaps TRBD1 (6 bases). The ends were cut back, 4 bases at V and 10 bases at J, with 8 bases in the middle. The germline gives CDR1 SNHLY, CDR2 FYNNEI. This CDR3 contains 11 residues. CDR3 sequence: CASSVQGEQFF. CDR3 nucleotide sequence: TGTGCCAGCAGTGTTCAGGGGGAGCAGTTCTTC.

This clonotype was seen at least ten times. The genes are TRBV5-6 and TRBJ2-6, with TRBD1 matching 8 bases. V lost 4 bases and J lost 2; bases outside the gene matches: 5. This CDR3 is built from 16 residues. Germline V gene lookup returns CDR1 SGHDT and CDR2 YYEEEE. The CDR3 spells CASSPTGVAGANVLTF. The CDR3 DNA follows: TGTGCCAGCAGCCCGACAGGGGTCGCTGGGGCCAACGTCCTGACTTTC. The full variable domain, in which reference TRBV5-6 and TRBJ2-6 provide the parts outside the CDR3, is DAGVTQSPTHLIKTRGQQVTLRCSPKSGHDTVSWYQQALGQGPQFIFQYYEEEERQRGNFPDRFSGHQFPNYSSELNVNALLLGDSALYLCASSPTGVAGANVLTFGAGSRLTVL.

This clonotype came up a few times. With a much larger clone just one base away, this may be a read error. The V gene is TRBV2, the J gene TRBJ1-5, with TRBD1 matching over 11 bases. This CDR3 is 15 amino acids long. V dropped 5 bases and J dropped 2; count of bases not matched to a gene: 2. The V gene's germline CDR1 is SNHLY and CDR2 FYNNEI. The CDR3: CASSRDRGCNQPQHF. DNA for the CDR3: TGTGCCAGCAGTAGGGACAGGGGGTGCAATCAGCCCCAGCATTTT.

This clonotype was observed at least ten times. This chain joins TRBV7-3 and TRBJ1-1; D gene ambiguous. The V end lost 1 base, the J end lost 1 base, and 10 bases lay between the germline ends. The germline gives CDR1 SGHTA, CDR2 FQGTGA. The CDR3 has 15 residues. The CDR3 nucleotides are TGTGCCAGCAGCTTAAGAGGCGTGGGGAACACTGAAGCTTTCTTT. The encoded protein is CASSLRGVGNTEAFF.

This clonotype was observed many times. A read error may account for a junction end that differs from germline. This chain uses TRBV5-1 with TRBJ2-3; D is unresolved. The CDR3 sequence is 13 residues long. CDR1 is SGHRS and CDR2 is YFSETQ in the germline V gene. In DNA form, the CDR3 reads TGTGCCAGCAGCTTAGCACGGACAGATACGCAGTATTTT. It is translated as CASSLARTDTQYF.

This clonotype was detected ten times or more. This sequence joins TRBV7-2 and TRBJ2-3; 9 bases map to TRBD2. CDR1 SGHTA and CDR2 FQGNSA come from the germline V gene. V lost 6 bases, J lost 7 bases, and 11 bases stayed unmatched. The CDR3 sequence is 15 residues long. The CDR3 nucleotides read TGTGCCAGCAGTGTAGCGGGGGCCGCCATAAATACGCAGTATTTT. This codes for CASSVAGAAINTQYF.

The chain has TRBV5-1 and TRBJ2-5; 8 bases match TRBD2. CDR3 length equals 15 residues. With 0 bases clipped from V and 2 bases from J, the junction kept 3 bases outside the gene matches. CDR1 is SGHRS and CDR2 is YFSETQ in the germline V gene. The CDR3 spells CASSLGLAKQETQYF. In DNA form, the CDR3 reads TGCGCCAGCAGCTTGGGACTAGCGAAGCAAGAGACCCAGTACTTC.

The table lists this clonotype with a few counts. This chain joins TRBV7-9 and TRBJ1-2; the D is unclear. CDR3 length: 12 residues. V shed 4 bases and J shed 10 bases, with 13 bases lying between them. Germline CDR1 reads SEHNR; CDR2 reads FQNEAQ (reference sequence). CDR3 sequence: CASSSWTNDYTF. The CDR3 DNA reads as TGTGCCAGCAGCTCGTGGACCAACGACTACACCTTC.

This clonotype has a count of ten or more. Here the CDR3 reads CASSLLEAGELFF. The CDR3 DNA follows: TGTGCCAGCAGTTTATTAGAAGCCGGGGAGCTGTTTTTT. The chain links TRBV12-3 or TRBV12-4 to TRBJ2-2; unclear D gene. This CDR3 comprises 13 residues. V was pared by 2 bases and J by 6 bases, with 7 bases between.

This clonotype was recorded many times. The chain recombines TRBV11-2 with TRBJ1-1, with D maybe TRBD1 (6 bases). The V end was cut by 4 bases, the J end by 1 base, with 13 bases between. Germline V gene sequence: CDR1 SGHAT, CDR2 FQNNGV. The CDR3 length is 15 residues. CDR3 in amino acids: CASSSVSGENTEAFF. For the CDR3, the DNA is TGTGCCAGCAGCTCCGTGTCAGGGGAGAACACTGAAGCTTTCTTT.

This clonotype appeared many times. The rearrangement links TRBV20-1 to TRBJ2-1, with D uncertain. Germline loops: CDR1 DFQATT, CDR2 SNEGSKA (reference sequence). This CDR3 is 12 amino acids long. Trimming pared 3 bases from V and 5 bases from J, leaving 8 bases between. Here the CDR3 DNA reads TGCAGTGCTAGTAAAAGGGACAATGAGCAGTTCTTC. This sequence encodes CSASKRDNEQFF.

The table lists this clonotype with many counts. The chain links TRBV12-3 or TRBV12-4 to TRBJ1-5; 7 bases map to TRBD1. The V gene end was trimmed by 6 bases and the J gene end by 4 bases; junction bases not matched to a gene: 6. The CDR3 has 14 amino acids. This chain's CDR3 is CASRRGQGNQPQHF. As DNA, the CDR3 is TGTGCCAGCAGGAGGGGGCAGGGGAATCAGCCCCAGCATTTT.

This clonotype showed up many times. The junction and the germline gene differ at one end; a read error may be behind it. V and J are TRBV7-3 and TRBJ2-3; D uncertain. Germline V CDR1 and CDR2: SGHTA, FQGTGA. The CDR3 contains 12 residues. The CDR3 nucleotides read TGTGCCAGCAGCTTATATTCAGACACGCAGTATTTT. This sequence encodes CASSLYSDTQYF.

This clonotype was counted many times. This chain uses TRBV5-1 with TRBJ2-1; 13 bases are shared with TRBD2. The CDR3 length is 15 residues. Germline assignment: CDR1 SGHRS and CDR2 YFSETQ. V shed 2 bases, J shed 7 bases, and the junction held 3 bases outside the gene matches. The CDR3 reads CASSFGLAGENEQFF. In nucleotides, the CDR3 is TGCGCCAGCAGCTTTGGACTAGCGGGGGAAAATGAGCAGTTCTTC.

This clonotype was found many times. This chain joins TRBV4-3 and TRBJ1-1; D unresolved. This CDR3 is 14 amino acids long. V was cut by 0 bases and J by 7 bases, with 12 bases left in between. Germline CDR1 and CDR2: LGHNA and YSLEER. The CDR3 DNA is TGCGCCAGCAGCCAAGATACTAGGACTTATGAAGCTTTCTTT. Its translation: CASSQDTRTYEAFF.

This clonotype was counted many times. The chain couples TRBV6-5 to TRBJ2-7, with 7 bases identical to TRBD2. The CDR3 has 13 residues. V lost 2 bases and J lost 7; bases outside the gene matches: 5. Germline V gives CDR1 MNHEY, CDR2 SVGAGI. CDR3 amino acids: CASSYRVGGEQYF. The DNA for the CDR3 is TGTGCCAGCAGTTACCGAGTGGGGGGGGAGCAGTACTTC.

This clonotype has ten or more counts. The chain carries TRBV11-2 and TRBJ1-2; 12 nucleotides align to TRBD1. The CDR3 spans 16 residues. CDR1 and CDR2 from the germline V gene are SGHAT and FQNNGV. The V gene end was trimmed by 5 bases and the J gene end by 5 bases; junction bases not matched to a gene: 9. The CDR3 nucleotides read TGTGCCAGCAGCCCGGGGACAGGGGGCCCCATTTATGGCTACACCTTC. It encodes CASSPGTGGPIYGYTF. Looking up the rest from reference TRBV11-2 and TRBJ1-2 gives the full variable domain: EAGVAQSPRYKIIEKRQSVAFWCNPISGHATLYWYQQILGQGPKLLIQFQNNGVVDDSQLPKDRFSAERLKGVDSTLKIQPAKLEDSAVYLCASSPGTGGPIYGYTFGSGTRLTVV.

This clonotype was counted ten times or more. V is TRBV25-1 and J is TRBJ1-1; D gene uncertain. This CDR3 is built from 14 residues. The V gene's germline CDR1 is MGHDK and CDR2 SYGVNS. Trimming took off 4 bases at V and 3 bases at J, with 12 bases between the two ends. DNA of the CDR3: TGTGCCAGCAGTGCACCCCAGGAGTACACTGAAGCTTTCTTT. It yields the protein CASSAPQEYTEAFF.

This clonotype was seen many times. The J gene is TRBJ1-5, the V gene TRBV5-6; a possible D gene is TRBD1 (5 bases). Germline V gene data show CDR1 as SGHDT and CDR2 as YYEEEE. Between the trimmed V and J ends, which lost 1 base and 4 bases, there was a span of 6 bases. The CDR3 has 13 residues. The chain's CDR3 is CASSLYRNQPQHF. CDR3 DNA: TGTGCCAGCAGCTTGTACAGGAATCAGCCCCAGCATTTT.

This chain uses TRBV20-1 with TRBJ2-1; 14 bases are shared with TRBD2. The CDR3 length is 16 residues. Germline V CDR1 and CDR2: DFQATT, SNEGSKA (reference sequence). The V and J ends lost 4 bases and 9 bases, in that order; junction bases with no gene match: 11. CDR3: CSATEPEGTSGGEQFF. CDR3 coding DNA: TGCAGTGCTACCGAACCCGAAGGGACTAGCGGGGGTGAGCAGTTCTTC.

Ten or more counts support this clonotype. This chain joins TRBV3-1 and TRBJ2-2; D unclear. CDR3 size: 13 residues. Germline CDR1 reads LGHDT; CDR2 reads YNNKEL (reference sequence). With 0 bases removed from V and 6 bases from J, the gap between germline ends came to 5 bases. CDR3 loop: CASSQDLSGELFF. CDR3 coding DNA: TGTGCCAGCAGCCAAGATTTATCCGGGGAGCTGTTTTTT.

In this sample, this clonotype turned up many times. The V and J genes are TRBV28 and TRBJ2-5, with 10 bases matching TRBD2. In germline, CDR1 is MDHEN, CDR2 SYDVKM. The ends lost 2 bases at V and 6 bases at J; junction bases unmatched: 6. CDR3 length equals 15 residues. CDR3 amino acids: CASSLASGGIKTQYF. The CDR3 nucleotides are TGTGCCAGCAGTTTAGCTAGCGGGGGCATTAAGACCCAGTACTTC.

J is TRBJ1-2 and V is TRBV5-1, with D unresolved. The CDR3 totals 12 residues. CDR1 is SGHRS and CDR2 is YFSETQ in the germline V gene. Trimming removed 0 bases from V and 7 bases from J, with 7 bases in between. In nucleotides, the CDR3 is TGCGCCAGCAGCTTGGATTTCTCTGGCTACACCTTC. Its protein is CASSLDFSGYTF.